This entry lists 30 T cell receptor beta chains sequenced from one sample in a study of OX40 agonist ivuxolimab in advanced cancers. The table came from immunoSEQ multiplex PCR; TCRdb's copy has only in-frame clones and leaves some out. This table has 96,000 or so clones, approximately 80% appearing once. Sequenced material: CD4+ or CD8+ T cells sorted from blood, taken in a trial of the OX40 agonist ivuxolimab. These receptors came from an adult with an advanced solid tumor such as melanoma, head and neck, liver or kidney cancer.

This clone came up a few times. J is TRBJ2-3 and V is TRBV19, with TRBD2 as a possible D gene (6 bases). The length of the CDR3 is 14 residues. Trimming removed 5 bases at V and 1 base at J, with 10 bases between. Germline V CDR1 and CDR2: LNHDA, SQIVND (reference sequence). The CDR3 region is CASSRGSGTDTQYF. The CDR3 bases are TGTGCCAGTAGTCGGGGGTCCGGCACAGATACGCAGTATTTT.

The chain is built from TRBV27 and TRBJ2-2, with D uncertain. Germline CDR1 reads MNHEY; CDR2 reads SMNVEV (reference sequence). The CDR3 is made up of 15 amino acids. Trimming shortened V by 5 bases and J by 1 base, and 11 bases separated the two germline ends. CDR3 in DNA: TGTGCCAGCAGTACCAGGTGGGAGAACACCGGGGAGCTGTTTTTT. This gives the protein CASSTRWENTGELFF.

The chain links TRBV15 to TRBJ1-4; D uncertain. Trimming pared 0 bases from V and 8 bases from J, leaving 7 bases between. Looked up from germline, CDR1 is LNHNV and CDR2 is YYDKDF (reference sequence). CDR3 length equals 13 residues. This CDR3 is CATSRDPGEKLFF. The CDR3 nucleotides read TGTGCCACCAGCAGAGATCCTGGCGAAAAACTGTTTTTT.

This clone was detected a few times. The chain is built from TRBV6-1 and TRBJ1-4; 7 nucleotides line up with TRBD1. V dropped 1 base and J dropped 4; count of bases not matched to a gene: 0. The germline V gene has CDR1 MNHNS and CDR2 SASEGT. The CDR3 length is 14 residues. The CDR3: CASSEGQGNEKLFF. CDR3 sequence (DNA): TGTGCCAGCAGTGAAGGACAGGGTAATGAAAAACTGTTTTTT.

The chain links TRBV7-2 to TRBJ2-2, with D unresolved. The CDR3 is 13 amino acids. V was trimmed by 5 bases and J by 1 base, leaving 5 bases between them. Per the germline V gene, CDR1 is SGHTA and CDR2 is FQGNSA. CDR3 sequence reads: CASSAQNTGELFF. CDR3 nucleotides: TGTGCCAGCAGCGCGCAGAACACCGGGGAGCTGTTTTTT.

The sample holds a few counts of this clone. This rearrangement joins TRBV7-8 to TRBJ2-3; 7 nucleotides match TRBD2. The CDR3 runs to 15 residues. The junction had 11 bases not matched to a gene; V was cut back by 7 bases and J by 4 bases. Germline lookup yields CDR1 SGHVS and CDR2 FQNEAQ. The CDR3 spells CASTRRRELADTQYF. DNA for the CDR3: TGTGCCAGCACCAGAAGGCGGGAGCTCGCAGATACGCAGTATTTT.

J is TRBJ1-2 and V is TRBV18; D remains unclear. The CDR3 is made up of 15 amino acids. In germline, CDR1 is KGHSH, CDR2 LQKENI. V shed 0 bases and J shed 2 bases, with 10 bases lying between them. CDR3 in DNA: TGTGCCAGCTCACCACCTCCCGGCCGGAACTATGGCTACACCTTC. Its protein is CASSPPPGRNYGYTF.

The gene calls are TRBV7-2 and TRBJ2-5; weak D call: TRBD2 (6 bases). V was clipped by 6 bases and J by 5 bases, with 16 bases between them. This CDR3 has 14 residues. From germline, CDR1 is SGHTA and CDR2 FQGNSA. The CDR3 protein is CASSFGAGWETQYF. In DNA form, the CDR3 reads TGTGCCAGCAGTTTCGGGGCGGGATGGGAGACCCAGTACTTC.

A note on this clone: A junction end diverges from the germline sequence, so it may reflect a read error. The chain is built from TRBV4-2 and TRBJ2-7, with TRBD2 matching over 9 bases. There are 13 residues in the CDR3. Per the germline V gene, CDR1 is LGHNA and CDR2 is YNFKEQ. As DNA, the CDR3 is TGTGCCAGCAGCCCCTTTCTAGCGGGGTCCCTGGACTTC. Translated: CASSPFLAGSLDF.

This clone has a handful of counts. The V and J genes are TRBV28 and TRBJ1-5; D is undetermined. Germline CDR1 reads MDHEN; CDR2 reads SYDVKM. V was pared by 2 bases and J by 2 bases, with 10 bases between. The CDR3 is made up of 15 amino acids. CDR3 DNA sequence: TGTGCCAGCAGTTTACCTCCCATGGGCAATCAGCCCCAGCATTTT. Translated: CASSLPPMGNQPQHF.

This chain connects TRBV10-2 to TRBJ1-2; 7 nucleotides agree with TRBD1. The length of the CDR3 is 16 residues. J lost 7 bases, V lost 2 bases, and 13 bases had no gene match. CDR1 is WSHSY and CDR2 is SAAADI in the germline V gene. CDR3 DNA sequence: TGCGCCAGCAGTGAGAGACTGGGGACAGTGCTTAGTGGCTACACCTTC. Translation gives CASSERLGTVLSGYTF.

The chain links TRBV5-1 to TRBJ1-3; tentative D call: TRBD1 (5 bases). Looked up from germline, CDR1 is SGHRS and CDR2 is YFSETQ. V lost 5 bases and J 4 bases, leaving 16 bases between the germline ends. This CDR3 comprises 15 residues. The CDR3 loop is CASSSNRDVGNTIYF. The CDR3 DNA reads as TGCGCCAGCAGTTCCAACCGGGACGTAGGAAACACCATATATTTT.

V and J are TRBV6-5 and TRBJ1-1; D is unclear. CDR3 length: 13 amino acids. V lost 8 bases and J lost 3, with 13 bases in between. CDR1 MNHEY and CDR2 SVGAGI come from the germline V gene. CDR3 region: CASLIGPYTEAFF. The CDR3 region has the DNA TGTGCCAGCCTTATCGGCCCCTACACTGAAGCTTTCTTT.

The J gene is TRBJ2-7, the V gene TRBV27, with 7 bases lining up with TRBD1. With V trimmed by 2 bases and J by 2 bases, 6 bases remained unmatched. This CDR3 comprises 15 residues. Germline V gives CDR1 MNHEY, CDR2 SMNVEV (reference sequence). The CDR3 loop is CASSLAPGQTYEQYF. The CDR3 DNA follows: TGTGCCAGCAGTTTAGCTCCGGGACAGACCTACGAGCAGTACTTC.

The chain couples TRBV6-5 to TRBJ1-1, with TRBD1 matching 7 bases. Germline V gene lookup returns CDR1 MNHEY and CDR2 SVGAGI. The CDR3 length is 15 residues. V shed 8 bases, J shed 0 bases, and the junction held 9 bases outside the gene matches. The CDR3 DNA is TGTGCCAGCTGGCCTCTGGACAGGATGAACACTGAAGCTTTCTTT. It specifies CASWPLDRMNTEAFF.

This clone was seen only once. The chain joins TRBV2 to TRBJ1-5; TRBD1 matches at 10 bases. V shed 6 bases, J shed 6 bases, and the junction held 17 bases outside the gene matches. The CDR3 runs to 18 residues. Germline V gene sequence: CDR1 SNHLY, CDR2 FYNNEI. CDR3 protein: CASSSGQGVTVGGQPQHF. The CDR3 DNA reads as TGTGCCAGCAGCAGCGGACAGGGGGTGACTGTAGGCGGTCAGCCCCAGCATTTT.

CDR3 region: CATRLGGSYEQYF. The CDR3 bases are TGTGCCACCCGTCTCGGCGGGTCCTACGAGCAGTACTTC. V and J are TRBV6-1 and TRBJ2-7; D may be TRBD2 (5 bases). Germline lookup yields CDR1 MNHNS and CDR2 SASEGT. This CDR3 is 13 amino acids long. The V end lost 10 bases, the J end lost 1 base, and 14 bases lay between the germline ends.

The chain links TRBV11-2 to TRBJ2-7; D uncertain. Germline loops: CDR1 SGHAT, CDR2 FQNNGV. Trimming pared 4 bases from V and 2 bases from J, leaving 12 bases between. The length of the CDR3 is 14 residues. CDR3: CASSSGHPAYEQYF. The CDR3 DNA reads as TGTGCCAGCAGCTCCGGCCATCCGGCCTACGAGCAGTACTTC.

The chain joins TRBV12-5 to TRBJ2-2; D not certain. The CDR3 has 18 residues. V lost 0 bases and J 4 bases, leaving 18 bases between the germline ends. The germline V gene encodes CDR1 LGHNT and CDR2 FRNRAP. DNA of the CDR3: TGTGCTAGTGGTTTGGTACGTGATGGGGTGATCACCACCGGGGAGCTGTTTTTT. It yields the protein CASGLVRDGVITTGELFF.

CDR3 sequence (DNA): TGCGCCAGCAGTGAGGGTCAATACAATGAGCAGTTCTTC. Translating gives CASSEGQYNEQFF. The genes are TRBV10-1 and TRBJ2-1; D remains unclear. The ends were cut back, 2 bases at V and 4 bases at J, with 6 bases in the middle. The length of the CDR3 is 13 residues. Germline V gene data show CDR1 as WNHNN and CDR2 as SYGVQD (reference sequence).

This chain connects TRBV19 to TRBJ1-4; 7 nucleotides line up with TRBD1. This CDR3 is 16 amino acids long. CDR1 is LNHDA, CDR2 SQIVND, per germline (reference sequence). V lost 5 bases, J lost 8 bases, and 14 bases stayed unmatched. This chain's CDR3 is CASSPTGTLYGEKLFF. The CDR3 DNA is TGTGCCAGTAGTCCGACAGGGACCCTTTACGGGGAAAAACTGTTTTTT.

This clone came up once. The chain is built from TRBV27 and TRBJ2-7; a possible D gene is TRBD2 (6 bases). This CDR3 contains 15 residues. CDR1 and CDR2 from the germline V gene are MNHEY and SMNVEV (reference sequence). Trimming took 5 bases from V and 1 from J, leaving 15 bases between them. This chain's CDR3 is CASSAAGTYSYEQYF. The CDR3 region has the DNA TGTGCCAGCAGTGCCGCCGGGACTTATTCCTACGAGCAGTACTTC.

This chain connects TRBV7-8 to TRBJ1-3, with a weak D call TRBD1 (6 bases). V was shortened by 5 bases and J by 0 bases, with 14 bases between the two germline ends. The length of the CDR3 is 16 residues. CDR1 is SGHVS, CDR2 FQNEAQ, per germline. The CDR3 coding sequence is TGTGCCAGCAGCGCCTACAGGGTCGCCTCTGGAAACACCATATATTTT. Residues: CASSAYRVASGNTIYF.

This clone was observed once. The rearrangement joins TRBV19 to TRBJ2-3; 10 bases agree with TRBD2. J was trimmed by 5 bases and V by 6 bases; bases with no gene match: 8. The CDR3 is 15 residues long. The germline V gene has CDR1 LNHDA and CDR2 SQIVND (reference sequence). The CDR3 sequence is CASRLAGGSQDTQYF. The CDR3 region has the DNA TGTGCCAGTAGGTTAGCGGGGGGTTCGCAAGATACGCAGTATTTT.

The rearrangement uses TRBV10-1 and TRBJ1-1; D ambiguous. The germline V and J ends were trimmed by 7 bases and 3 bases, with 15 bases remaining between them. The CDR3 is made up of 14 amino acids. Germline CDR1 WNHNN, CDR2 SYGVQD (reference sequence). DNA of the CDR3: TGCGCCAGCAACAAACAAGAGTGGTACACTGAAGCTTTCTTT. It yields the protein CASNKQEWYTEAFF.

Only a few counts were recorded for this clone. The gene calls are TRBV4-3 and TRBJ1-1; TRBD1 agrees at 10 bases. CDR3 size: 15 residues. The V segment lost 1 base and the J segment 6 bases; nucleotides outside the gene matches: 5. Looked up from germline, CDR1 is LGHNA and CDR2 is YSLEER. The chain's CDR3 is CASSQGQGAPSEAFF. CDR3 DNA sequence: TGCGCCAGCAGCCAAGGACAGGGGGCACCCTCTGAAGCTTTCTTT.

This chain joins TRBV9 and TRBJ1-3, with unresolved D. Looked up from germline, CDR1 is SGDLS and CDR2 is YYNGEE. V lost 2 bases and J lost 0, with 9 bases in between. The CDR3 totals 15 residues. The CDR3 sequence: CASSVGKSSGNTIYF. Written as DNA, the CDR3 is TGTGCCAGCAGCGTCGGTAAATCCTCTGGAAACACCATATATTTT.

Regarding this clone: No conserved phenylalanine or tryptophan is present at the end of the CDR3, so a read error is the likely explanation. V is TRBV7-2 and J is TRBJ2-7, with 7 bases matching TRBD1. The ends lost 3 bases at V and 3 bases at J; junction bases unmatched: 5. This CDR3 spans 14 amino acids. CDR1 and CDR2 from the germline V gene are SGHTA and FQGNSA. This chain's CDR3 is CASSFARGNYEQYL. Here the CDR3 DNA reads TGTGCCAGCAGCTTCGCCAGGGGGAACTACGAGCAGTACCTC.

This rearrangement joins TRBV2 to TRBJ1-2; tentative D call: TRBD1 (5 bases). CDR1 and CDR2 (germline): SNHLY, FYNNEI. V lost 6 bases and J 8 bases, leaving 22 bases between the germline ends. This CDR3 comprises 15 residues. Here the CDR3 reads CASRDVNAGEGGYTF. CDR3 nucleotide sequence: TGTGCCAGCAGGGATGTGAACGCCGGTGAGGGGGGCTACACCTTC.

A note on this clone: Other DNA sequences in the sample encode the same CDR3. The CDR3 DNA follows: TGTGCCAGCAGCTTGGGACAGGGGGCCGGCAATCAGCCCCAGCATTTT. Protein sequence: CASSLGQGAGNQPQHF. V is TRBV7-9 and J is TRBJ1-5; 12 nucleotides agree with TRBD1. CDR3 size: 16 residues. Germline V gene data show CDR1 as SEHNR and CDR2 as FQNEAQ (reference sequence). The ends lost 3 bases at V and 2 bases at J; junction bases unmatched: 2.